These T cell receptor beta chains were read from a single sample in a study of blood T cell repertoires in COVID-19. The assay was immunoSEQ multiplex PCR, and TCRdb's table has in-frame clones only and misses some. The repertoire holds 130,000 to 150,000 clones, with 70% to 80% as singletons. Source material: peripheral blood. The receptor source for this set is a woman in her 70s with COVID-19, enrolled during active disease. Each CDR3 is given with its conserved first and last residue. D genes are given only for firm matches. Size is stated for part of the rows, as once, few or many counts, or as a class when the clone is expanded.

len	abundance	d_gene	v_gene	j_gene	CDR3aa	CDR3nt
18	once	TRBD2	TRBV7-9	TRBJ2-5	CASSLPPRLAGTRETQYF	TGTGCCAGCAGCTTACCTCCCCGACTAGCGGGGACCCGAGAGACCCAGTACTTC
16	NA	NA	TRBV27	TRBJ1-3	CASSLLGQGSGNTIYF	TGTGCCAGCAGTTTACTTGGCCAGGGATCTGGAAACACCATATATTTT
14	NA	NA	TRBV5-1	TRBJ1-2	CASSSVTANYGYTF	TGCGCCAGCAGCTCCGTGACAGCTAACTATGGCTACACCTTC
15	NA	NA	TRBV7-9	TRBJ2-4	CASSLGSLDGDIQYF	TGTGCCAGCAGCTTAGGATCACTGGACGGGGACATTCAGTACTTC
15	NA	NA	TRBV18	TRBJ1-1	CASSPVAGPNTEAFF	TGTGCCAGCTCACCCGTGGCAGGGCCCAACACTGAAGCTTTCTTT
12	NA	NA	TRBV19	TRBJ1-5	CASSNLRQPQHF	TGTGCCAGTAGTAACCTTCGGCAGCCCCAGCATTTT
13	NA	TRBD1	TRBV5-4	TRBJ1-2	CASSLPGGYGYTF	TGTGCCAGCAGCTTGCCAGGGGGATATGGCTACACCTTC
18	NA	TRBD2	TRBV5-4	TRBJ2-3	CASSLAFGSGGGTDTQYF	TGTGCCAGCAGCTTGGCGTTTGGGAGCGGGGGCGGCACAGATACGCAGTATTTT
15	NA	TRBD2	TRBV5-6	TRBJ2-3	CASSLGLARTDTQYF	TGTGCCAGCAGCTTGGGACTAGCGAGAACAGATACGCAGTATTTT
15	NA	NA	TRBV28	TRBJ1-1	CASRTPPGSNTEAFF	TGTGCCAGCAGAACCCCTCCCGGGAGTAACACTGAAGCTTTCTTT
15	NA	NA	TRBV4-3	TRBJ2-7	CASSQDVNSPYEQYF	TGCGCCAGCAGCCAAGATGTAAACAGCCCCTACGAGCAGTACTTC
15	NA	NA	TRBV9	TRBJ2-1	CASSVAGGNYNEQFF	TGTGCCAGCAGCGTAGCTGGCGGGAACTACAATGAGCAGTTCTTC
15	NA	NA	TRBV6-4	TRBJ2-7	CASSRDFDARYEQYF	TGTGCCAGCAGCCGGGATTTCGACGCACGCTACGAGCAGTACTTC
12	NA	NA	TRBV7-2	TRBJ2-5	CASSLVPGTQYF	TGTGCCAGCAGCTTAGTTCCGGGGACCCAGTACTTC
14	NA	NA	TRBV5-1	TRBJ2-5	CASSLGAGQETQYF	TGCGCCAGCAGCTTGGGGGCAGGACAAGAGACCCAGTACTTC
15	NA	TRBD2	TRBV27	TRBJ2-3	CASSSLKGGADTQYF	TGTGCCAGCAGTTCCCTCAAGGGAGGGGCAGATACGCAGTATTTT
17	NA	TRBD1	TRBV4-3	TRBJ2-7	CASSLSWVRQGSYEQYF	TGCGCCAGCAGCCTATCCTGGGTGCGACAGGGCTCATACGAGCAGTACTTC
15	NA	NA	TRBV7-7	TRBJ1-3	CASSLTADSGNTIYF	TGTGCTAGCAGCTTAACGGCGGACTCCGGAAACACCATATATTTT
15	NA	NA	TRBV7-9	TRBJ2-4	CASSPQGVGRDIQYF	TGTGCCAGCAGCCCACAAGGGGTCGGTCGAGACATTCAGTACTTC
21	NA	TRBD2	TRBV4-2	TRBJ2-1	CASSQDPAGSGGANSYNEQFF	TGTGCCAGCAGCCAAGACCCTGCGGGTAGCGGGGGCGCTAACTCCTACAATGAGCAGTTCTTC
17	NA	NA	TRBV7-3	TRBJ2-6	CASSPRLSPSGANVLTF	TGTGCCAGCAGCCCCAGGTTATCTCCCTCTGGGGCCAACGTCCTGACTTTC
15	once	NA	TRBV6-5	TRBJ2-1	CASSYLDSQYNEQFF	TGTGCCAGCAGTTACCTGGACAGCCAGTACAATGAGCAGTTCTTC
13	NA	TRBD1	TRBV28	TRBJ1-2	CASSSGQGYGYTF	TGTGCCAGCAGTTCGGGACAGGGGTATGGCTACACCTTC
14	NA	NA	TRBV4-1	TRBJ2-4	CASSPENSKNIQYF	TGCGCCAGCAGCCCTGAGAACAGCAAAAACATTCAGTACTTC
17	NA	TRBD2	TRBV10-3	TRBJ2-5	CAISESGSGGAYGTQYF	TGTGCCATCAGTGAGTCGGGTAGCGGGGGGGCCTACGGGACCCAGTACTTC
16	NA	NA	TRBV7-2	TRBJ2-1	CASSLGGPSSYNEQFF	TGTGCCAGCAGCTTAGGAGGTCCGAGCTCCTACAATGAGCAGTTCTTC
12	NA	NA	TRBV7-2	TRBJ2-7	CASSGGNYEQYF	TGTGCCAGCAGCGGCGGGAACTACGAGCAGTACTTC
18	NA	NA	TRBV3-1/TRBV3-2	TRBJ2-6	CASSQGRGLHSGANVLTF	TGTGCCAGCAGCCAAGGAAGGGGACTCCACTCTGGGGCCAACGTCCTGACTTTC
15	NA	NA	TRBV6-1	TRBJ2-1	CASSEGRGAYNEQFF	TGTGCCAGCAGTGAGGGGCGGGGAGCCTACAATGAGCAGTTCTTC
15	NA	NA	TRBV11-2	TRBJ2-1	CASSLISSSYNEQFF	TGTGCCAGCAGCTTAATTTCTAGCTCCTACAATGAGCAGTTCTTC
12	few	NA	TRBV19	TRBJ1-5	CASSIQGQPQHF	TGTGCCAGTAGTATACAGGGTCAGCCCCAGCATTTT
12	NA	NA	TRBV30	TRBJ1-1	CAWRSGDTEAFF	TGTGCCTGGAGATCGGGAGACACTGAAGCTTTCTTT
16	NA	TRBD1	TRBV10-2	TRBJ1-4	CASSALDRGSNEKLFF	TGCGCCAGCAGTGCCCTGGACAGGGGATCGAATGAAAAACTGTTTTTT